The rows below give T cell receptor beta chains drawn from one sample of a study of T cells after yellow fever vaccination. TCRdb redid the calling of the 5' RACE reads with MiXCR, one entry per CDR3 protein. Among 450,000 to 550,000 distinct CDR3 sequences, 15% to 20% were seen once, and the ten largest hold approximately 14%. The source was PBMCs, collected 15 days after the yellow fever booster vaccination. These TCRs come from a man aged 25-45 years who received the YFV17D yellow fever vaccine. CDR3s include the opening cysteine and the closing phenylalanine or tryptophan. A D gene is named only where the DNA matches it firmly. Not every row has a clone size; where given, it reads once, few, many or a size class.

d_call j_call v_call clone_size cdr3_aa cdr3_nt
- TRBJ2-1 TRBV7-9 few CASSMIGSPSYNEQFF TGTGCCAGCAGCATGATCGGGAGCCCCTCCTACAATGAGCAGTTCTTC
- TRBJ2-1 TRBV12-3/TRBV12-4 - CASQGGGGSYNEQFF TGTGCCAGTCAAGGGGGGGGCGGCTCCTACAATGAGCAGTTCTTC
- TRBJ2-5 TRBV30 few CAWSVESRAETQYF TGTGCCTGGAGTGTTGAAAGCAGGGCGGAGACCCAGTACTTC
TRBD2 TRBJ2-1 TRBV20-1 many CSARLAGEEFF TGCAGTGCTAGACTAGCGGGAGAGGAGTTCTTC
TRBD2 TRBJ2-3 TRBV7-2 few CASSSRLAGRTDTQYF TGTGCCAGCAGCTCCCGACTAGCGGGGAGGACAGATACGCAGTATTTT
TRBD2 TRBJ2-7 TRBV7-8 few CASSRPGGYEQYF TGTGCCAGCAGCAGACCGGGAGGATACGAGCAGTACTTC
TRBD2 TRBJ2-7 TRBV27 few CASSLSLAGVAYEQYF TGTGCCAGCAGTTTAAGTCTAGCGGGAGTAGCCTACGAGCAGTACTTC
TRBD2 TRBJ2-5 TRBV6-2/TRBV6-3 few CASSYSHAGGPRGTQYF TGTGCCAGCAGTTACTCGCATGCGGGAGGGCCGCGTGGGACCCAGTACTTC
- TRBJ2-1 TRBV4-3 - CASSSGAWYNEQFF TGCGCCAGCAGCTCGGGGGCATGGTACAATGAGCAGTTCTTC
TRBD2 TRBJ2-4 TRBV29-1 - CSVVGAGLLGLAGGKNIQYF TGCAGCGTTGTAGGGGCGGGTCTTCTGGGACTAGCGGGAGGGAAAAACATTCAGTACTTC
- TRBJ2-3 TRBV10-3 - CAISDPGELATTQYF TGTGCCATCAGTGACCCGGGAGAACTAGCAACTACGCAGTATTTT
- TRBJ2-7 TRBV5-1 - CASSLGGTPLDEQYF TGCGCCAGCAGCTTGGGGGGGACTCCTTTAGACGAGCAGTACTTC
- TRBJ1-3 TRBV7-2 - CASRALGGNTIYF TGTGCCAGCAGGGCCCTGGGCGGAAACACCATATATTTT
- TRBJ1-1 TRBV19 - CASNNGNTEAFF TGTGCCAGTAACAACGGGAACACTGAAGCTTTCTTT
TRBD2 TRBJ2-7 TRBV20-1 - CSAPGTTSYEQYF TGCAGTGCACCCGGGACTACTTCCTACGAGCAGTACTTC
- TRBJ1-3 TRBV7-2 - CASSLAPPGLGNTIYF TGTGCCAGCAGCTTAGCCCCTCCAGGATTAGGAAACACCATATATTTT
TRBD1 TRBJ1-2 TRBV12-3/TRBV12-4 - CASSSYTGGAHYGYTF TGTGCCAGCAGTTCGTACACAGGGGGCGCCCATTATGGCTACACCTTC
- TRBJ2-7 TRBV20-1 few CSALPGTPYEQYF TGCAGTGCTCTCCCAGGGACCCCCTACGAGCAGTACTTC